These 21 T cell receptor beta chains originate from one sample sequenced in a study of human T cells and chemical hapten exposure. Time point here: healthy volunteer bleed at 2 weeks. The authors' total RNA extraction used unfractionated whole blood. TCRdb processed the RACE reads anew with MiXCR; each CDR3 protein has one entry. The sample records about 130,000 distinct CDR3 sequences, approximately 9.5% being singletons. Source material: whole blood. These receptors came from a male donor in good health. Some clones in this sample may be carry-over from other donors' samples.

The J gene is TRBJ2-7, the V gene TRBV6-5, with 8 bases that match TRBD1. Germline V gene data show CDR1 as MNHEY and CDR2 as SVGAGI. The CDR3 runs 11 residues. V dropped 5 bases and J dropped 9; count of bases not matched to a gene: 3. The CDR3 protein is CASSQGTGQYF. The CDR3 coding sequence is TGTGCCAGCAGTCAAGGGACAGGGCAGTACTTC.

This clonotype has more than one count but fewer than ten. The genes are TRBV7-8 and TRBJ2-1, with 7 bases identical to TRBD2. V trimming: 0 bases; J trimming: 2 bases; junction bases outside the gene matches: 4. CDR1 and CDR2 from the germline V gene are SGHVS and FQNEAQ. The CDR3 runs to 16 residues. CDR3 amino acids: CASSLAGGPAYNEQFF. Written as DNA, the CDR3 is TGTGCCAGCAGCTTAGCGGGAGGGCCCGCCTACAATGAGCAGTTCTTC.

This chain uses TRBV27 with TRBJ2-2; D is perhaps TRBD1 or TRBD2 (5 bases each). Germline V CDR1 and CDR2: MNHEY, SMNVEV (reference sequence). Trimming removed 2 bases from V and 5 bases from J, with 12 bases in between. The CDR3 runs to 15 residues. The CDR3: CASSLIRDGTGELFF. The CDR3 nucleotides are TGTGCCAGCAGTTTAATTAGGGACGGGACCGGGGAGCTGTTTTTT.

V usage is TRBV14 and J usage is TRBJ2-7; a weak D match, TRBD2 (5 bases). V lost 1 base and J 10 bases, leaving 14 bases between the germline ends. The CDR3 contains 13 residues. Germline CDR1 SGHDN, CDR2 FVKESK. In DNA, the CDR3 is TGTGCCAGCAGCCAAGTGAGAGGGAGTGGTCAGTACTTC. It codes for CASSQVRGSGQYF. The full variable domain, rest sourced from reference TRBV14 and TRBJ2-7, is EAGVTQFPSHSVIEKGQTVTLRCDPISGHDNLYWYRRVMGKEIKFLLHFVKESKQDESGMPNNRFLAERTGGTYSTLKVQPAELEDSGVYFCASSQVRGSGQYFGPGTRLTVT.

The chain has TRBV19 and TRBJ2-7; TRBD1 matches 12 bases. The CDR3 contains 17 residues. Looked up from germline, CDR1 is LNHDA and CDR2 is SQIVND (reference sequence). The V and J ends lost 1 base and 1 base, in that order; junction bases with no gene match: 5. The CDR3 nucleotides are TGTGCCAGTAGTATAGCACTGGGACAGGGGGCATCCTACGAGCAGTACTTC. Protein: CASSIALGQGASYEQYF.

This clonotype was found a few times. The chain links TRBV18 to TRBJ1-2, with TRBD1 matching 9 bases. Trimming at V came to 3 bases and at J to 6 bases, leaving 8 bases not matched to a gene. Germline loops: CDR1 KGHSH, CDR2 LQKENI. This CDR3 contains 15 residues. CDR3 DNA sequence: TGTGCCAGCTCACCTACAGGGGGCCGAACCCATGGCTACACCTTC. Protein: CASSPTGGRTHGYTF. Looking up the rest from reference TRBV18 and TRBJ1-2 gives the full variable domain: NAGVMQNPRHLVRRRGQEARLRCSPMKGHSHVYWYRQLPEEGLKFMVYLQKENIIDESGMPKERFSAEFPKEGPSILRIQQVVRGDSAAYFCASSPTGGRTHGYTFGSGTRLTVV.

There are a few counts of this clonotype. This rearrangement joins TRBV19 to TRBJ2-7; D may correspond to TRBD1 or TRBD2 (5 bases each). V lost 5 bases and J lost 3, with 8 bases in between. The CDR3 is made up of 12 amino acids. Germline V gene sequence: CDR1 LNHDA, CDR2 SQIVND (reference sequence). Here the CDR3 DNA reads TGTGCCAGTAGTGGGACGGACTACGAGCAGTACTTC. It specifies CASSGTDYEQYF.

This clonotype appeared a few times. The J gene is TRBJ2-2, the V gene TRBV5-1; tentative D call: TRBD2 (5 bases). CDR3 length: 14 amino acids. Trimming took 2 bases from V and 5 from J, leaving 10 bases between them. Germline CDR1 reads SGHRS; CDR2 reads YFSETQ. The CDR3 reads CASSFMERTGELFF. Here the CDR3 DNA reads TGCGCCAGCAGCTTTATGGAGCGGACCGGGGAGCTGTTTTTT.

This clonotype was observed a handful of times. The chain is built from TRBV5-8 and TRBJ2-7; no definite D call. V was pared by 3 bases and J by 0 bases, with 10 bases between. This CDR3 is 14 amino acids long. Germline V gives CDR1 SGHTS, CDR2 YDEGEE. This CDR3 reads CASSSGWGSYEQYF. The CDR3 coding sequence is TGTGCCAGCAGCTCGGGCTGGGGCTCCTACGAGCAGTACTTC. The variable domain in full, with the rest retrieved from reference TRBV5-8 and TRBJ2-7, is EAGVTQSPTHLIKTRGQQATLRCSPISGHTSVYWYQQALGLGLQFLLWYDEGEERNRGNFPPRFSGRQFPNYSSELNVNALELEDSALYLCASSSGWGSYEQYFGPGTRLTVT.

The chain couples TRBV14 to TRBJ1-1, with D unclear. This CDR3 comprises 14 residues. Per germline, CDR1 SGHDN and CDR2 FVKESK. V lost 0 bases and J lost 0, with 5 bases in between. The CDR3 nucleotides are TGTGCCAGCAGCCAAGATGTAGTGAACACTGAAGCTTTCTTT. It encodes CASSQDVVNTEAFF. The variable domain in full, completed from reference TRBV14 and TRBJ1-1, reads EAGVTQFPSHSVIEKGQTVTLRCDPISGHDNLYWYRRVMGKEIKFLLHFVKESKQDESGMPNNRFLAERTGGTYSTLKVQPAELEDSGVYFCASSQDVVNTEAFFGQGTRLTVV.

This clonotype was seen more than once but under ten times. J is TRBJ1-2 and V is TRBV14; the D gene is possibly TRBD1 (5 bases). This CDR3 spans 15 amino acids. Germline CDR1 is SGHDN and CDR2 is FVKESK. Trimming left V 1 base short and J 4 bases short, with 13 bases between. The CDR3 DNA reads as TGTGCCAGCAGCCAAGTTCCCAGGGCCCTCTATGGCTACACCTTC. This translates into CASSQVPRALYGYTF. Supplemented by reference TRBV14 and TRBJ1-2, the full variable domain reads EAGVTQFPSHSVIEKGQTVTLRCDPISGHDNLYWYRRVMGKEIKFLLHFVKESKQDESGMPNNRFLAERTGGTYSTLKVQPAELEDSGVYFCASSQVPRALYGYTFGSGTRLTVV.

This clonotype was observed at least ten times. The chain links TRBV25-1 to TRBJ1-1; TRBD1 might be the D (5 bases). Germline CDR1 and CDR2: MGHDK and SYGVNS. There are 12 residues in the CDR3. Trimming took off 7 bases at V and 6 bases at J, with 12 bases between the two ends. The CDR3 DNA follows: TGTGCCAGCACCCAACCGGGGGCTGAAGCTTTCTTT. It codes for CASTQPGAEAFF.

The chain combines TRBV12-3 or TRBV12-4 with TRBJ1-1, with D unclear. Trimming stripped 1 base from V and 0 bases from J, with 9 bases between. The CDR3 extends over 15 amino acids. CDR3 bases: TGTGCCAGCAGTTTAGGACGGGGAATGAACACTGAAGCTTTCTTT. It codes for CASSLGRGMNTEAFF.

This clonotype was seen a handful of times. The J gene is TRBJ2-1, the V gene TRBV7-9, with D possibly being TRBD1 (7 bases). There are 17 residues in the CDR3. Trimming pared 5 bases from V and 7 bases from J, leaving 24 bases between. CDR1 and CDR2 from the germline V gene are SEHNR and FQNEAQ (reference sequence). In nucleotides, the CDR3 is TGTGCCAGCAGCGCGAGACAGGGCGGGAACGGTGGAAATGAGCAGTTCTTC. Amino acids: CASSARQGGNGGNEQFF.

The chain is built from TRBV29-1 and TRBJ2-7; D is perhaps TRBD2 (6 bases). The CDR3 covers 14 residues. V lost 4 bases and J 2 bases, leaving 15 bases between the germline ends. CDR1 and CDR2 (germline): SQVTM, ANQGSEA. CDR3 nucleotide sequence: TGCAGCGTTGTAACGGGAGTCGCACCCTACGAGCAGTACTTC. This gives the protein CSVVTGVAPYEQYF.

The rearrangement joins TRBV5-1 to TRBJ2-1; TRBD2 aligns across 8 bases. This CDR3 spans 14 amino acids. In germline, CDR1 is SGHRS, CDR2 YFSETQ. V was clipped by 5 bases and J by 5 bases; unmatched bases: 6. In DNA form, the CDR3 reads TGCGCCAGCAGAGGGGGACTAGTAGACAATGAGCAGTTCTTC. Its translation is CASRGGLVDNEQFF.

The gene calls are TRBV18 and TRBJ1-1; 8 nucleotides align to TRBD1. Germline V gene sequence: CDR1 KGHSH, CDR2 LQKENI. The CDR3 runs to 16 residues. The ends lost 3 bases at V and 0 bases at J; junction bases unmatched: 6. CDR3 nucleotides: TGTGCCAGCTCACCCAGCGGGACAGGTATGAACACTGAAGCTTTCTTT. As protein: CASSPSGTGMNTEAFF.

The chain employs TRBV18 and TRBJ2-7, with 8 bases lining up with TRBD1. This CDR3 comprises 16 residues. V trimming: 5 bases; J trimming: 3 bases; junction bases outside the gene matches: 12. Germline V gene data show CDR1 as KGHSH and CDR2 as LQKENI. Here the CDR3 reads CASSAAGTGLYYEQYF. For the CDR3, the DNA is TGTGCCAGCTCAGCAGCCGGGACAGGTCTGTACTACGAGCAGTACTTC.

V and J are TRBV12-3 or TRBV12-4 and TRBJ2-1; 11 bases are a match to TRBD2. The trim removed 7 bases at V and 4 bases at J, leaving 18 bases unmatched. This CDR3 is 19 amino acids long. The CDR3 spells CASTQRVLAGVGGYNEQFF. The CDR3 DNA follows: TGTGCCAGCACCCAGAGAGTACTAGCGGGGGTTGGGGGGTACAATGAGCAGTTCTTC.

A few counts support this clonotype. In nucleotides, the CDR3 is TGTGCCAGCATGGAACGAGCGGCGGGTGAGCAGTTCTTC. Translating it yields CASMERAAGEQFF. The gene calls are TRBV12-3 or TRBV12-4 and TRBJ2-1, with D possibly TRBD2 on 5 matching bases. V was cut by 7 bases and J by 9 bases, with 16 bases left in between. CDR3 length equals 13 residues.

This clonotype occurred many times. The V and J genes are TRBV4-3 and TRBJ2-7; TRBD1 aligns across 8 bases. V shed 4 bases, J shed 4 bases, and the junction held 12 bases outside the gene matches. Germline V lookup: CDR1 LGHNA, CDR2 YSLEER. This CDR3 region has 16 residues. The CDR3 DNA is TGCGCCAGCAGCCCTAACGCGGCAGGGGGCAAGTACGAGCAGTACTTC. This translates into CASSPNAAGGKYEQYF.